One and the same sample provided the 20 T cell receptor beta chains below, sequenced in a study of early T cells in non-severe SARS-CoV-2 infection. A single record per CDR3 protein comes from TCRdb applying MiXCR to the 5' RACE reads. Here the sample spans under 65,000 distinct CDR3 sequences, roughly 12% being singletons. The specimen sequenced was whole blood. The source is an adult who was a healthcare worker with PCR-confirmed SARS-CoV-2 infection or an uninfected control (not recorded which).

This clonotype was counted ten times or more. This chain joins TRBV2 and TRBJ2-7; 8 bases fit TRBD2. V dropped 8 bases and J dropped 6; count of bases not matched to a gene: 15. Germline CDR1 SNHLY, CDR2 FYNNEI. CDR3 length: 15 residues. The CDR3 sequence is CASRGGTAGKLEQYF. DNA of the CDR3: TGTGCCAGCCGGGGGGGTACGGCCGGGAAACTCGAGCAGTACTTC.

V usage is TRBV28 and J usage is TRBJ1-2, with a possible D match to TRBD1 (5 bases). This CDR3 is built from 13 residues. Looked up from germline, CDR1 is MDHEN and CDR2 is SYDVKM. Trimming left V 2 bases short and J 6 bases short, with 10 bases between. The CDR3 reads CASSLQGFNGYTF. The CDR3 coding sequence is TGTGCCAGCAGTTTACAGGGATTCAATGGCTACACCTTC.

In nucleotides, the CDR3 is TGTGCCAGCAGTTCGAGCTCCTATAATTCACCCCTCCACTTT. Its protein product is CASSSSSYNSPLHF. The chain combines TRBV27 with TRBJ1-6; D unclear. This CDR3 comprises 14 residues. Per germline, CDR1 MNHEY and CDR2 SMNVEV (reference sequence). The ends were cut back, 4 bases at V and 0 bases at J, with 4 bases in the middle.

CDR3 loop: CASSLQGFVDTEAFF. CDR3 coding DNA: TGTGCCAGCAGCTTACAGGGATTCGTTGACACTGAAGCTTTCTTT. The chain carries TRBV7-9 and TRBJ1-1; D may be TRBD1 (5 bases). V gave up 2 bases and J gave up 3 bases, with 13 bases separating them. In germline, CDR1 is SEHNR, CDR2 FQNEAQ (reference sequence). CDR3 length: 15 residues.

This clonotype has a count of ten or more. The V call is TRBV7-6, the J call TRBJ2-5; D might be TRBD2 (6 bases). This CDR3 spans 13 amino acids. Per the germline V gene, CDR1 is SGHVS and CDR2 is FNYEAQ. Trimming took off 5 bases at V and 7 bases at J, with 14 bases between the two ends. The CDR3 reads CASSRDFGGTQYF. For the CDR3, the DNA is TGTGCCAGCAGCCGGGACTTCGGAGGGACCCAGTACTTC.

The chain uses TRBV5-4 and TRBJ2-7; 7 bases map to TRBD2. In germline, CDR1 is SGHNT, CDR2 YYREEE (reference sequence). The CDR3 covers 14 residues. J was trimmed by 2 bases and V by 0 bases; bases with no gene match: 2. CDR3 nucleotide sequence: TGTGCCAGCAGCTTGGCTAGCGGACCCTACGAGCAGTACTTC. Amino acids: CASSLASGPYEQYF.

This clonotype was picked up many times. The CDR3 DNA sequence: TGTGCCAGCGGAGGGACAGCGATGAACACTGAAGCTTTCTTT. This translates into CASGGTAMNTEAFF. J is TRBJ1-1 and V is TRBV2; 7 nucleotides match TRBD1. Germline V gene lookup returns CDR1 SNHLY and CDR2 FYNNEI. The CDR3 totals 14 residues. Trimming took 8 bases from V and 0 from J; bases not matched to a gene: 6.

This clonotype was counted only a few times. In nucleotides, the CDR3 is TGTGCCAGCACCTTGGGCTACGGGTCCTACGAGCAGTACTTC. Its protein product is CASTLGYGSYEQYF. The gene calls are TRBV28 and TRBJ2-7, with D unclear. CDR1 is MDHEN, CDR2 SYDVKM, per germline. The V end lost 7 bases, the J end lost 1 base, and 14 bases lay between the germline ends. The CDR3 contains 14 residues.

By share, this clonotype ranks as medium-sized (0.01 to 0.1%). The chain joins TRBV11-2 to TRBJ2-1; D perhaps matches TRBD2 (6 bases). Trimming shortened V by 3 bases and J by 10 bases, and 7 bases separated the two germline ends. This CDR3 contains 11 residues. Germline CDR1 is SGHAT and CDR2 is FQNNGV. The CDR3 spells CASSLTREQFF. Here the CDR3 DNA reads TGTGCCAGCAGCTTGACTAGAGAGCAGTTCTTC.

This clonotype was detected ten times or more. The V call is TRBV13, the J call TRBJ2-2, with unresolved D. CDR1 and CDR2 from the germline V gene are PRHDT and FYEKMQ (reference sequence). V was clipped by 4 bases and J by 0 bases, with 9 bases between them. This CDR3 comprises 15 residues. CDR3 DNA: TGTGCCAGCAGCTCAGGTGGGGCGAACACCGGGGAGCTGTTTTTT. Its protein is CASSSGGANTGELFF.

This clonotype was picked up many times. The genes are TRBV9 and TRBJ2-1; the match to TRBD2 covers 8 bases. J lost 8 bases, V lost 4 bases, and 11 bases had no gene match. The CDR3 extends over 15 amino acids. From germline, CDR1 is SGDLS and CDR2 YYNGEE. CDR3 bases: TGTGCCAGCAGCCCCCTGGGGACTAGAGGTGATGAGCAGTTCTTC. This codes for CASSPLGTRGDEQFF.

This clonotype was observed a few times. The chain joins TRBV3-1 to TRBJ2-7; D is perhaps TRBD1 (6 bases). Trimming stripped 8 bases from V and 5 bases from J, with 16 bases between. In germline, CDR1 is LGHDT, CDR2 YNNKEL (reference sequence). The length of the CDR3 is 13 residues. The CDR3 DNA sequence: TGTGCCAGCTTGAGAACAGGGATGAACGAGCAGTACTTC. Amino acids: CASLRTGMNEQYF.

The chain recombines TRBV5-5 with TRBJ2-1; 7 bases fit TRBD1. Per the germline V gene, CDR1 is SGHKS and CDR2 is YYEKEE (reference sequence). The CDR3 covers 16 residues. Germline trimming cut 0 bases from V and 1 base from J; bases unmatched to any gene: 4. The CDR3 is CASSLGQGGSYNEQFF. The CDR3, as DNA: TGTGCCAGCAGCTTGGGACAGGGTGGATCCTACAATGAGCAGTTCTTC.

This clonotype was seen repeatedly, ten times or more. This chain joins TRBV29-1 and TRBJ2-1; no firm D call. CDR3 length: 11 amino acids. Germline-derived CDR1 and CDR2 are SQVTM and ANQGSEA. Between the trimmed V and J ends, which lost 7 bases and 5 bases, there was a span of 9 bases. The chain's CDR3 is CSALPNNEQFF. Here the CDR3 DNA reads TGCAGCGCCCTACCAAACAATGAGCAGTTCTTC.

The gene calls are TRBV5-5 and TRBJ2-1; 8 nucleotides agree with TRBD2. Trimming removed 3 bases from V and 8 bases from J; junction bases left unmatched: 1. CDR1 is SGHKS, CDR2 YYEKEE, per germline (reference sequence). The CDR3 covers 12 residues. CDR3 bases: TGTGCCAGCAGCTCACTAGCGGATGAGCAGTTCTTC. It encodes CASSSLADEQFF.

In its sample, this clonotype was seen many times. CDR3 protein: CASSPRDTGELFF. The CDR3 coding sequence is TGTGCCAGCTCACCGCGAGACACCGGGGAGCTGTTTTTT. V gene TRBV18 combines with J gene TRBJ2-2; D gene uncertain. V lost 3 bases and J 3 bases, leaving 5 bases between the germline ends. Germline V gene sequence: CDR1 KGHSH, CDR2 LQKENI. The CDR3 length is 13 residues. Combining the CDR3 with reference TRBV18 and TRBJ2-2 gives the whole variable domain NAGVMQNPRHLVRRRGQEARLRCSPMKGHSHVYWYRQLPEEGLKFMVYLQKENIIDESGMPKERFSAEFPKEGPSILRIQQVVRGDSAAYFCASSPRDTGELFFGEGSRLTVL.

In this sample, this clonotype turned up many times. The rearrangement links TRBV11-1 to TRBJ2-3; possibly TRBD2 for D (5 bases). Trimming left V 4 bases short and J 4 bases short, with 12 bases between. This CDR3 region has 14 residues. Germline values: CDR1 SGHAT, CDR2 FQDESV (reference sequence). This CDR3 is CASSSFGAADTQYF. For the CDR3, the DNA is TGTGCCAGCAGCTCCTTCGGAGCGGCAGATACGCAGTATTTT.

The chain links TRBV4-2 to TRBJ2-7, with D hard to call. Germline V gene sequence: CDR1 LGHNA, CDR2 YNFKEQ. The CDR3 contains 16 residues. Between the trimmed V and J ends, which lost 1 base and 0 bases, there was a span of 13 bases. The CDR3 DNA follows: TGTGCCAGCAGCCAAGTATCCCTGCCTGGCTCCTACGAGCAGTACTTC. The encoded protein is CASSQVSLPGSYEQYF.

The rearrangement joins TRBV30 to TRBJ1-1; D gene unclear. The V gene's germline CDR1 is GTSNPN and CDR2 SVGIG (reference sequence). Trimming took 8 bases from V and 3 from J, leaving 13 bases between them. CDR3 size: 12 residues. The CDR3 DNA follows: TGTGCCCTGGTGGGGTACTACACTGAAGCTTTCTTT. Translated, it gives CALVGYYTEAFF. The whole variable domain, filled in from reference TRBV30 and TRBJ1-1, reads SQTIHQWPATLVQPVGSPLSLECTVEGTSNPNLYWYRQAAGRGLQLLFYSVGIGQISSEVPQNLSASRPQDRQFILSSKKLLLSDSGFYLCALVGYYTEAFFGQGTRLTVV.

The gene calls are TRBV27 and TRBJ2-1; D ambiguous. Germline CDR1 is MNHEY and CDR2 is SMNVEV (reference sequence). Trimming shortened V by 5 bases and J by 13 bases, and 12 bases separated the two germline ends. CDR3 length equals 11 residues. The CDR3 nucleotides are TGTGCCAGCAGTAAAGGCACGAAACAGTTCTTC. Its translation is CASSKGTKQFF.